The sequence of this T cell receptor (beta chain) was determined in a study of shared clonotypes between healthy human individuals. As concerns this clone: The junction does not match germline at one end; this may be a read error. At the DNA level, this CDR3 is encoded by other sequences in the same sample as well.

Sequenced by immunoSEQ multiplex PCR; TCRdb stores in-frame clones only, minus some. The sample lists about 980,000 clones, approximately 76% occurring once. The CDR3 consists of 13 residues. Germline values: CDR1 SSHAT, CDR2 FNYEAQ (reference sequence). This chain links TRBV7-7 with TRBJ2-5; D not certain. The origin of this receptor is a man in his late teens or twenties in good health. Sequencing used memory CD4+ T cells sorted from blood. Subset denoted: CD45RA-negative fraction. The CDR3: CASSLDRQETQYF. Here the CDR3 DNA reads TGTGCTAGCAGCTTAGATAGGCAAGAGACCCAGTACTTC.